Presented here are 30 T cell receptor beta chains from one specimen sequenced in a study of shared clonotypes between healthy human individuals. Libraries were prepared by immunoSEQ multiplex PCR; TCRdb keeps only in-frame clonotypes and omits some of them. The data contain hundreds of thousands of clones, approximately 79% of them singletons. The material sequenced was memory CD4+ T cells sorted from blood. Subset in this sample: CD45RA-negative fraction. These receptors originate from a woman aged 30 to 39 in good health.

CDR3 DNA: TGTGCCAGCAGTGACCCCCGGGGCGTTACCAATGAGGGGCAGTTCTTC. Its translation is CASSDPRGVTNEGQFF. The chain combines TRBV25-1 with TRBJ2-1, with D possibly called TRBD1 or TRBD2 (5 bases each). The CDR3 runs 16 residues. The germline CDR1 and CDR2 sequences are MGHDK and SYGVNS. Trimming removed 3 bases from V and 12 bases from J, with 24 bases in between.

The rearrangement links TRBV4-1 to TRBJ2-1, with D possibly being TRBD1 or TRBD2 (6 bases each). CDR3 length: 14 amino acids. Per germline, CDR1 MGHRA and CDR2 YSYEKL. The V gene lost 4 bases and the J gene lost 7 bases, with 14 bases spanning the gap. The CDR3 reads CASSPYGGPNEQFF. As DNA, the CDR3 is TGCGCCAGCAGCCCTTACGGGGGCCCGAATGAGCAGTTCTTC.

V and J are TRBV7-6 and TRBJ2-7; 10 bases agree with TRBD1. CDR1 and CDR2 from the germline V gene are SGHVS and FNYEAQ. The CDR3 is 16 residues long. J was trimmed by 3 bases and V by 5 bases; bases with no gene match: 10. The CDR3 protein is CASSPLTGGLFYEQYF. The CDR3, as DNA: TGTGCCAGCAGCCCCCTGACAGGGGGCCTATTCTACGAGCAGTACTTC.

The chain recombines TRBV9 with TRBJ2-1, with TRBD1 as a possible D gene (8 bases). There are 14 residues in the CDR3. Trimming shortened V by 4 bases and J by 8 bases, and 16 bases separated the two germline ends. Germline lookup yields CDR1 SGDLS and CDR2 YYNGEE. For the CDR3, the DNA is TGTGCCAGCAGCCCCCGGACAGGGAGGGATGAGCAGTTCTTC. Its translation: CASSPRTGRDEQFF.

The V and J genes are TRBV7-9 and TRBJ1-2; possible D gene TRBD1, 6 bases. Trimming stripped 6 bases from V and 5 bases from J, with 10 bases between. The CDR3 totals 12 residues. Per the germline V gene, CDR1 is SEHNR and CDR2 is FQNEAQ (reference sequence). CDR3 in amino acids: CASRATGYGYTF. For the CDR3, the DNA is TGTGCCAGCAGAGCTACAGGGTATGGCTACACCTTC.

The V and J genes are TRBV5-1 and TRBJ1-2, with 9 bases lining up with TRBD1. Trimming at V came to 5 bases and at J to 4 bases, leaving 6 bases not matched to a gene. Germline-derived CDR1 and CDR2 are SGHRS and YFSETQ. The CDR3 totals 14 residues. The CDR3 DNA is TGCGCCAGCAGAGGGGACAGGGACGGCTATGGCTACACCTTC. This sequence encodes CASRGDRDGYGYTF. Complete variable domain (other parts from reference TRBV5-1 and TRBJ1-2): KAGVTQTPRYLIKTRGQQVTLSCSPISGHRSVSWYQQTPGQGLQFLFEYFSETQRNKGNFPGRFSGRQFSNSRSEMNVSTLELGDSALYLCASRGDRDGYGYTFGSGTRLTVV.

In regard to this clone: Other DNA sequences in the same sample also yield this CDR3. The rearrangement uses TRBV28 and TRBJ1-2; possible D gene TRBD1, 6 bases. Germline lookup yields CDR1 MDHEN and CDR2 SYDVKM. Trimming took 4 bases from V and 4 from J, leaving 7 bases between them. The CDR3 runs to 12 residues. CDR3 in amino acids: CASSSDSYGYTF. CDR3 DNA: TGTGCCAGCAGTTCGGACAGCTATGGCTACACCTTC.

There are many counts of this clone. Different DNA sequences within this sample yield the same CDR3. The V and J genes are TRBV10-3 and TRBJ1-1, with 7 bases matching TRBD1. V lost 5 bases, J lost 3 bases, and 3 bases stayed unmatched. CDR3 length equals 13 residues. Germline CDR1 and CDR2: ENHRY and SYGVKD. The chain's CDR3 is CAISPGQHTEAFF. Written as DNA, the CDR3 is TGTGCCATCAGTCCGGGACAGCACACTGAAGCTTTCTTT.

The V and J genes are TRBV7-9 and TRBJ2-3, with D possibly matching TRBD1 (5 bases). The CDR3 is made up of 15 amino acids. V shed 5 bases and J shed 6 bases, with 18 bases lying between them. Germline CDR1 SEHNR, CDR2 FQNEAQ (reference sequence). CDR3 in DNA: TGTGCCAGCAGCGCAGGGCAGGGTGGGATTGATACGCAGTATTTT. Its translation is CASSAGQGGIDTQYF.

The CDR3 sequence is CASSYSGRVGETQYF. CDR3 sequence (DNA): TGTGCCAGCAGTTACAGCGGGAGAGTGGGAGAGACCCAGTACTTC. The rearrangement uses TRBV6-6 and TRBJ2-5; 8 positions agree with TRBD2. Germline CDR1 reads MNHNY; CDR2 reads SVGAGI (reference sequence). The CDR3 spans 15 residues. The V segment lost 2 bases and the J segment 4 bases; nucleotides outside the gene matches: 6.

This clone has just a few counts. The CDR3 loop is CASSLALAGPSEQFF. The DNA for the CDR3 is TGTGCCAGCAGCTTAGCACTAGCGGGACCTAGTGAGCAGTTCTTC. The chain links TRBV11-2 to TRBJ2-1; 10 bases fit TRBD2. The CDR3 has 15 amino acids. Germline-derived CDR1 and CDR2 are SGHAT and FQNNGV. With 1 base clipped from V and 9 bases from J, the junction kept 6 bases outside the gene matches.

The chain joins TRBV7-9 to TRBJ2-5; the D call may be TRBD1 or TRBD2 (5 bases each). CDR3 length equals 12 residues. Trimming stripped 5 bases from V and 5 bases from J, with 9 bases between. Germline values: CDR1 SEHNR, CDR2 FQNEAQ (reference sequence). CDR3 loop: CASSMGRETQYF. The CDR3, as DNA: TGTGCCAGCAGCATGGGACGGGAGACCCAGTACTTC.

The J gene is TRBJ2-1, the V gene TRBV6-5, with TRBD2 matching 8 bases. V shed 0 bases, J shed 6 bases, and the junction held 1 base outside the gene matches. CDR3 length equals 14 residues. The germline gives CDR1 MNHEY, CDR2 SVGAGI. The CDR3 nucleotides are TGTGCCAGCAGTTACTCAGCGGGAGCCAATGAGCAGTTCTTC. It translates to CASSYSAGANEQFF.

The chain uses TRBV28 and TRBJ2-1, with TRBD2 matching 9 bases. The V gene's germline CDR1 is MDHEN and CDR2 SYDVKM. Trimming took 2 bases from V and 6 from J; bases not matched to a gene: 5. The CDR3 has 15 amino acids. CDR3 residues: CASSLAGGPVNEQFF. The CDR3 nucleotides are TGTGCCAGCAGTTTAGCGGGAGGGCCCGTCAATGAGCAGTTCTTC.

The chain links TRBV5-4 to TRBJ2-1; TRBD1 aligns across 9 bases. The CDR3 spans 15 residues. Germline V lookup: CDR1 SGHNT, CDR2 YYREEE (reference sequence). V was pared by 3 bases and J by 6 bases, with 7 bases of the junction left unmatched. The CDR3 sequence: CASSYGQGNGNEQFF. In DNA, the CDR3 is TGTGCCAGCAGCTATGGACAGGGGAATGGCAATGAGCAGTTCTTC. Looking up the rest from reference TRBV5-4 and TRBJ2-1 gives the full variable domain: ETGVTQSPTHLIKTRGQQVTLRCSSQSGHNTVSWYQQALGQGPQFIFQYYREEENGRGNFPPRFSGLQFPNYSSELNVNALELDDSALYLCASSYGQGNGNEQFFGPGTRLTVL.

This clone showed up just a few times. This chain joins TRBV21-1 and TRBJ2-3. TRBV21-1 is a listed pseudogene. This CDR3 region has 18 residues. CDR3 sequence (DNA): TGTGCCAGCAGCAAAGGACGGAGTATGGGGGATAACACAGATACGCAGTATTTT. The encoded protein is CASSKGRSMGDNTDTQYF.

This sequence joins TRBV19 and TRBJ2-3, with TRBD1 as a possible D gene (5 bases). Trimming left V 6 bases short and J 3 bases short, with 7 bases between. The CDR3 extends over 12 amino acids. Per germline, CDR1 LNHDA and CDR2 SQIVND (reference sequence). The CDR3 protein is CASRQGTDTQYF. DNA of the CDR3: TGTGCCAGTAGGCAGGGAACAGATACGCAGTATTTT.

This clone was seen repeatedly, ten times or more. CDR3 sequence: CASSLSGADRGNEQFF. CDR3 coding DNA: TGCGCCAGCAGCCTCTCCGGCGCGGACAGGGGTAATGAGCAGTTCTTC. V gene TRBV4-1 combines with J gene TRBJ2-1, with 9 bases fitting TRBD1. This CDR3 region has 16 residues. V shed 4 bases, J shed 7 bases, and the junction held 11 bases outside the gene matches. Germline V gene sequence: CDR1 MGHRA, CDR2 YSYEKL.

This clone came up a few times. This chain's CDR3 is CSAYRGGEQFF. CDR3 nucleotide sequence: TGCAGTGCTTACAGGGGGGGCGAGCAGTTCTTC. The rearrangement links TRBV20-1 to TRBJ2-1; perhaps TRBD1 as D (8 bases). CDR1 and CDR2 (germline): DFQATT, SNEGSKA (reference sequence). CDR3 size: 11 residues. Trimming cost V 5 bases and J 10 bases, with 12 bases left between them.

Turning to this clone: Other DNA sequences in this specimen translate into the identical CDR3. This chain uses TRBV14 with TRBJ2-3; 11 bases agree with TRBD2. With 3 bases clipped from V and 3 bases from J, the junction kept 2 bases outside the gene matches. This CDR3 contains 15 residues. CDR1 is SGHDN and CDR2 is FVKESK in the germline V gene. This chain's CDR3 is CASSHRLAGTDTQYF. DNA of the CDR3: TGTGCCAGCAGCCACAGACTAGCGGGGACAGATACGCAGTATTTT.

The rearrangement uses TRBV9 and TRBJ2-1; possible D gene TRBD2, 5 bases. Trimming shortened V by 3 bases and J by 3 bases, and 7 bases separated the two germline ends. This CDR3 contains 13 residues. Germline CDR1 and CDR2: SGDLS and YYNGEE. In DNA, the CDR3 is TGTGCCAGCAGCGGAGGGAACTACAATGAGCAGTTCTTC. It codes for CASSGGNYNEQFF.

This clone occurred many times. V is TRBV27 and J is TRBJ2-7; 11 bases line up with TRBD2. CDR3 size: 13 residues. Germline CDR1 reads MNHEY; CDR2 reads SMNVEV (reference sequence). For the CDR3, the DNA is TGTGTCACAGGAACTAGCGGGAGAGGTGAGCAGTACTTC. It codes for CVTGTSGRGEQYF.

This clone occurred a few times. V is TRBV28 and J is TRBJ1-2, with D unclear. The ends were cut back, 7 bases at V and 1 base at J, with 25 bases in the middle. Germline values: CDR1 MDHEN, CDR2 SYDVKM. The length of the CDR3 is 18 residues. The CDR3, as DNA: TGTGCCAGCACCCTAAAGGGTGGAGGCAGTGGCGGTAACTATGGCTACACCTTC. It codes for CASTLKGGGSGGNYGYTF.

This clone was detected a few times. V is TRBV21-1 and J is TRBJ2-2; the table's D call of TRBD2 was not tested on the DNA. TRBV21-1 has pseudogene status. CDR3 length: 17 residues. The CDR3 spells CASSKCSGTLNTGELFF. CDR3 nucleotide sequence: TGTGCCAGCAGCAAATGTTCGGGGACTTTGAACACCGGGGAGCTGTTTTTT.

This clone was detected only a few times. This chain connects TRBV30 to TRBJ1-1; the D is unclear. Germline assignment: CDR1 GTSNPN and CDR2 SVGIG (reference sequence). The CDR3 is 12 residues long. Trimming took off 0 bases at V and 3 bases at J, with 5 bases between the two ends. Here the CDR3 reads CAWSVTYTEAFF. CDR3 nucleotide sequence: TGTGCCTGGAGTGTAACTTACACTGAAGCTTTCTTT.

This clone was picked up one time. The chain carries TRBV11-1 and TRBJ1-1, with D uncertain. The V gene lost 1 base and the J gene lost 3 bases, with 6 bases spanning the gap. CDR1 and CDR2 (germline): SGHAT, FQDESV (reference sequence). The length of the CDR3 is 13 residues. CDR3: CASSLVSDTEAFF. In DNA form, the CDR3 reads TGTGCCAGCAGCTTAGTGTCAGACACTGAAGCTTTCTTT. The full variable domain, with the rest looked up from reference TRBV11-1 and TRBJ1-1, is EAEVAQSPRYKITEKSQAVAFWCDPISGHATLYWYRQILGQGPELLVQFQDESVVDDSQLPKDRFSAERLKGVDSTLKIQPAELGDSAMYLCASSLVSDTEAFFGQGTRLTVV.

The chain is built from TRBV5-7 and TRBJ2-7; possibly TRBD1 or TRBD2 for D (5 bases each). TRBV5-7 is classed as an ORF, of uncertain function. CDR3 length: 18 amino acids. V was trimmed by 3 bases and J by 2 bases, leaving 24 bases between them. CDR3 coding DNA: TGTGCCAGCAGCTGCCCCGGGGACGAAGGCCGACTTCCCTACGAGCAGTACTTC. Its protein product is CASSCPGDEGRLPYEQYF.

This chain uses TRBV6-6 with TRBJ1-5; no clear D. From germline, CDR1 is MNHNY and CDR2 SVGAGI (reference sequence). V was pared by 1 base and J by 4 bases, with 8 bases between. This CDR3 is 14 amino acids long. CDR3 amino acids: CASSYYSGNQPQHF. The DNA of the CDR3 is TGTGCCAGCAGTTACTATTCCGGGAATCAGCCCCAGCATTTT.

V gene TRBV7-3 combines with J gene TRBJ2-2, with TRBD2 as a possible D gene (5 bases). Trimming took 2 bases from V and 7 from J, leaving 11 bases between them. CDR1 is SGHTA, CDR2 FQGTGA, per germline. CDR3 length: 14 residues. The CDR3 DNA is TGTGCCAGCAGCTTACCCCCGGGGAGCGGGGAGCTGTTTTTT. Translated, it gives CASSLPPGSGELFF. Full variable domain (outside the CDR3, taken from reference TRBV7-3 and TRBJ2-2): GAGVSQTPSNKVTEKGKYVELRCDPISGHTALYWYRQSLGQGPEFLIYFQGTGAADDSGLPNDRFFAVRPEGSVSTLKIQRTERGDSAVYLCASSLPPGSGELFFGEGSRLTVL.

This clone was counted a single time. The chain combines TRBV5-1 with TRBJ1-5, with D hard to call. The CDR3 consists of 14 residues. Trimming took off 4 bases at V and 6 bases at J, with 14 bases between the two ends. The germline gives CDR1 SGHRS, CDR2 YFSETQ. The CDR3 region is CASSLNFRGQPQHF. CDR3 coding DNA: TGCGCCAGCAGCCTGAATTTCCGAGGTCAGCCCCAGCATTTT.